This T cell receptor beta chain was recorded in a study of siplizumab effects on memory and regulatory T cells. Study-level findings and limits: Memory T cells appeared less diverse than naive cells, which seemed to contribute substantially to alloresponse.

As to this clone: Its cognate antigen is unknown.

Produced via immunoSEQ multiplex PCR; TCRdb's table is partial and in-frame only. The data contain over 50,000 clones, approximately 82% of them singletons. The CDR3 contains 16 residues. V lost 6 bases and J lost 1, with 17 bases in between. The V gene's germline CDR1 is KGHSH and CDR2 LQKENI. The chain uses TRBV18 and TRBJ2-3; weak D call: TRBD2 (6 bases). The TCR originated in a human donor in good health. The sample was memory CD4+ T cells sorted from blood. CDR3 in DNA: TGTGCCAGCTCCTCGGGAGCCTCGGGGGGCACAGATACGCAGTATTTT. Translating gives CASSSGASGGTDTQYF.